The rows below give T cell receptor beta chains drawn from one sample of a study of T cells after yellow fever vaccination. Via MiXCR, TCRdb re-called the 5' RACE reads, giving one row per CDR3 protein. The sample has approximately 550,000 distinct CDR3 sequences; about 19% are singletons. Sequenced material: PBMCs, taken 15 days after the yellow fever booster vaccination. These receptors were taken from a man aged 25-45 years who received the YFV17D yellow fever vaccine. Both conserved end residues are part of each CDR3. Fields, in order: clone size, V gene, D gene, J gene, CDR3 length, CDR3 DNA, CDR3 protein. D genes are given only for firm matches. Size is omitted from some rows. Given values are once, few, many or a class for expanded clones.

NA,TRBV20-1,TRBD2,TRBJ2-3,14,TGCAGTGCTATACGAGCGGGAGCGACAAATACGCAGTATTTT,CSAIRAGATNTQYF
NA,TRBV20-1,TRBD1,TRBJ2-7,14,TGCAGTGCCGCCGGGACAGGTCTCTCCTACGAGCAGTACTTC,CSAAGTGLSYEQYF
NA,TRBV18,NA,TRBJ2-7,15,TGTGCCAGCTCATCACCCTTGGACGGTACCTACGAGCAGTACTTC,CASSSPLDGTYEQYF
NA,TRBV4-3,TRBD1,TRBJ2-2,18,TGCGCCAGCAGCCAAGCCCAGGGACAGGGCAAGAACACCGGGGAGCTGTTTTTT,CASSQAQGQGKNTGELFF
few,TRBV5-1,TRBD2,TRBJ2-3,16,TGCGCCAGCAGCTTGGCTACTAGCGGGGACACAGATACGCAGTATTTT,CASSLATSGDTDTQYF
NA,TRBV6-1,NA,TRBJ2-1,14,TGTGCCAGCATGATATCTGGGGGAGACAATGAGCAGTTCTTC,CASMISGGDNEQFF
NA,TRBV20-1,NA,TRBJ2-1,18,TGCAGTGCTAGATTAGGTGGGGTTCCTTTCTCCTCCTACAATGAGCAGTTCTTC,CSARLGGVPFSSYNEQFF
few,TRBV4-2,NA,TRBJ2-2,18,TGTGCCAGCAGTCGCAGGAGGGGGTCCCCGGGGGTAACCGGGGAGCTGTTTTTT,CASSRRRGSPGVTGELFF
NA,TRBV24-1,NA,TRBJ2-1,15,TGTGCCACCAGTGGGGGGCCCCGCTCCTACAATGAGCAGTTCTTC,CATSGGPRSYNEQFF
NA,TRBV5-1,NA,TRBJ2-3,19,TGCGCCAGTAGCCAACCAACCCACCGAGGCGGACCTAGCACAGATACGCAGTATTTT,CASSQPTHRGGPSTDTQYF
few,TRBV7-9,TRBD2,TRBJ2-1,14,TGTGCCAGCAGCCCCGGAGCGGGGGGCTTGGGGCAGTTCTTC,CASSPGAGGLGQFF
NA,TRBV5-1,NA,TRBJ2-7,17,TGCGCCAGCAGCTTGGGGGACGGCTTTCTGGGCGCCTACGAGCAGTACTTC,CASSLGDGFLGAYEQYF
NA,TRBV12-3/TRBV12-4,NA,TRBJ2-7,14,TGTGCCAGCAGTTTCGGTCATACGCGCTACGAGCAGTACTTC,CASSFGHTRYEQYF
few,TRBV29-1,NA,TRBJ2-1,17,TGCAGCGTTGAAGATCTCCCTATTCGGCCTATAACAAATGAGCAGTTCTTC,CSVEDLPIRPITNEQFF
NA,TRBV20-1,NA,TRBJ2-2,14,TGCAGTGCTAGGGTTGGCGCGAACACCGGGGAGCTGTTTTTT,CSARVGANTGELFF
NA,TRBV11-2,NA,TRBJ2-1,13,TGTGCCAGCAGCCCAGCTCGGACTAATGAGCAGTTCTTC,CASSPARTNEQFF
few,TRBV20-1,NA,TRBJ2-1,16,TGCAGTGCTAGAATCAGCGGCCGGAGCTCCTACAATGAGCAGTTCTTC,CSARISGRSSYNEQFF
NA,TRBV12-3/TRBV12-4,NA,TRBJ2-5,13,TGTGCCAGCAGTTTACGGGCCCTAGGGACCCAGTACTTC,CASSLRALGTQYF
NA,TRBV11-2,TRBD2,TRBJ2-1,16,TGTGCCAGCAGCTTAGAATTAGCGGGGTTTTTGCATGAGCAGTTCTTC,CASSLELAGFLHEQFF
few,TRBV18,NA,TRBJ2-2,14,TGTGCCAGCTCACCACCCTCCAACACCGGGGAGCTGTTTTTT,CASSPPSNTGELFF
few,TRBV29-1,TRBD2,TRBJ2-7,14,TGCAGCGTGAGACCAGCGGGAGCCGTTTACGAGCAGTACTTC,CSVRPAGAVYEQYF
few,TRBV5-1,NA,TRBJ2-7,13,TGCGCCAGCGGCCAACCCTCGCTTGGCGAGCAGTACTTC,CASGQPSLGEQYF
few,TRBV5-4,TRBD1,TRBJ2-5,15,TGTGCCAGCAGCTTGGGGGACAGTGTTAGGGAGACCCAGTACTTC,CASSLGDSVRETQYF
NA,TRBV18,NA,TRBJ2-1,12,TGTGCCAGCTCACCGGCGGCGGATGAGCAGTTCTTC,CASSPAADEQFF
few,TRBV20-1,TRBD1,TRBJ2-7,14,TGCAGTGCTAGTGGGACAGGGGAGAGCTACGAGCAGTACTTC,CSASGTGESYEQYF
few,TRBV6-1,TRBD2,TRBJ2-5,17,TGTGCCAGCAGGCTAGCGGGAGGGAGGATATCTGAAGAGACCCAGTACTTC,CASRLAGGRISEETQYF
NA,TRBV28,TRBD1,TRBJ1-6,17,TGTGCCAGCAGTTTACCGCGTTATACAGGGGGCAATTCACCCCTCCACTTT,CASSLPRYTGGNSPLHF
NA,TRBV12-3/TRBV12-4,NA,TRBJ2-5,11,TGTGCCAAACAAGTACGAGGGACCCAGTACTTC,CAKQVRGTQYF
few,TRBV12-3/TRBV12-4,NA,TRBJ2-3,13,TGTGCCAGCAGTCTTACGGAGGGGGGTACGCAGTATTTT,CASSLTEGGTQYF
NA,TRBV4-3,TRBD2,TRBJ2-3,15,TGCGCCAGCAGCCAAGACCGGGGGGAGACAGATACGCAGTATTTT,CASSQDRGETDTQYF
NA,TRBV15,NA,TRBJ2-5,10,TGTGCCACGGAAAAAGAGACCCAGTACTTC,CATEKETQYF
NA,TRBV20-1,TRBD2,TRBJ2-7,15,TGCAGTGCGGTAGGGTTAGCGGGAGGGCCGGGGGAGCAGTACTTC,CSAVGLAGGPGEQYF
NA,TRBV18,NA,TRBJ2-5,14,TGTGCCAGCTCACCCCCCACAGGGACCGAGACCCAGTACTTC,CASSPPTGTETQYF
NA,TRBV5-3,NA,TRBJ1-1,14,TGTGCCAGAAGCTTGGAAGTCGCTCACACTGAAGCTTTCTTT,CARSLEVAHTEAFF
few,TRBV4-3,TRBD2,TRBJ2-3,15,TGCGCCAGCAGCCTCGGACTAGCGGAGACAGATACGCAGTATTTT,CASSLGLAETDTQYF
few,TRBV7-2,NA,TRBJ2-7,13,TGTGCCAGCAGCTTTGGACTGGGTCTCGAGCAGTACTTC,CASSFGLGLEQYF
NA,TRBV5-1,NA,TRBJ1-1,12,TGCGCCAGCAGCTTGAACGGACCCGAAGCTTTCTTT,CASSLNGPEAFF
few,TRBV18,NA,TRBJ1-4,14,TGTGCCAGCTCACCACCGGTGGGGAGTGAAAAACTGTTTTTT,CASSPPVGSEKLFF
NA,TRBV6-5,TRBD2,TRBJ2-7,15,TGTGCCAGCACCTTACTAGCGGGAGCAACCTACGAGCAGTACTTC,CASTLLAGATYEQYF
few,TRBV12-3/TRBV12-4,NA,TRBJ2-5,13,TGTGCCAGCAGTCCAGGGGTTGAAGAGACCCAGTACTTC,CASSPGVEETQYF
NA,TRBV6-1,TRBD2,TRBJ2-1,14,TGTGCCAGCACGAGGCCTAGCGGGAGAAGGGAGCAGTTCTTC,CASTRPSGRREQFF
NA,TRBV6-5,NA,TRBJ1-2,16,TGTGCCAGCAGTTACTCGGGGGCAGGGGTCGACTATGGCTACACCTTC,CASSYSGAGVDYGYTF
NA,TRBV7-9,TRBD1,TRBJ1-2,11,TGTGCCAGCAGCAACGACAGGGTCTACACCTTC,CASSNDRVYTF
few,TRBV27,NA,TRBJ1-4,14,TGTGCCAGCAGTTTATGGCAGGGGAATGAAAAACTGTTTTTT,CASSLWQGNEKLFF
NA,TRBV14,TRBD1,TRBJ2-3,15,TGTGCCAGCAGACCCACGACAGGGTGGACAGATACGCAGTATTTT,CASRPTTGWTDTQYF
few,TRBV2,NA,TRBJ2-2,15,TGTGCCAGCAGTGTGGTAGCGGCTAACACCGGGGAGCTGTTTTTT,CASSVVAANTGELFF
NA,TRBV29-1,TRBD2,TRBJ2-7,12,TGCAGCGTTGACGCGGGAGTCCACGAGCAGTACTTC,CSVDAGVHEQYF
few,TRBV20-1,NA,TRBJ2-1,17,TGCAGTGCTAGAGACCCCTGGACCCGGAGCTCCTACAATGAGCAGTTCTTC,CSARDPWTRSSYNEQFF
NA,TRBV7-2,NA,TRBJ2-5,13,TGTGCCAGCAGCTCCTTTAGGGAAGAGACCCAGTACTTC,CASSSFREETQYF
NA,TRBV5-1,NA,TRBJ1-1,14,TGCGCCAGCAGCTTGGGGGAGAGGGGAACTGAAGCTTTCTTT,CASSLGERGTEAFF
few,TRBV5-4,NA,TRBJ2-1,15,TGTGCCAGCAGCTCATCAGGGGCTGGTTACAATGAGCAGTTCTTC,CASSSSGAGYNEQFF
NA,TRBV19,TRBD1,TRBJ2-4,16,TGTGCCAGTAGTACAACCGGGACAGGGCCCAAAAACATTCAGTACTTC,CASSTTGTGPKNIQYF
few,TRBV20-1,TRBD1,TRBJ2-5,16,TGCAGTGCTGACCAGAGTGGCAGGGGGCACGAAGAGACCCAGTACTTC,CSADQSGRGHEETQYF
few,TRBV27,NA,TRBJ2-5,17,TGTGCCAGCAGAGGCCGACCCCCTCGGCGGGAAGGGGAGACCCAGTACTTC,CASRGRPPRREGETQYF
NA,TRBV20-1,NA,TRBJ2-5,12,TGCAGTGCTAGTCTTAGGCAAGAGACCCAGTACTTC,CSASLRQETQYF
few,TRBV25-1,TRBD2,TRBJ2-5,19,TGTGCCAGCAGTGGCCTCCGGGTAGCGGGAGTAATTGCCCAAGAGACCCAGTACTTC,CASSGLRVAGVIAQETQYF